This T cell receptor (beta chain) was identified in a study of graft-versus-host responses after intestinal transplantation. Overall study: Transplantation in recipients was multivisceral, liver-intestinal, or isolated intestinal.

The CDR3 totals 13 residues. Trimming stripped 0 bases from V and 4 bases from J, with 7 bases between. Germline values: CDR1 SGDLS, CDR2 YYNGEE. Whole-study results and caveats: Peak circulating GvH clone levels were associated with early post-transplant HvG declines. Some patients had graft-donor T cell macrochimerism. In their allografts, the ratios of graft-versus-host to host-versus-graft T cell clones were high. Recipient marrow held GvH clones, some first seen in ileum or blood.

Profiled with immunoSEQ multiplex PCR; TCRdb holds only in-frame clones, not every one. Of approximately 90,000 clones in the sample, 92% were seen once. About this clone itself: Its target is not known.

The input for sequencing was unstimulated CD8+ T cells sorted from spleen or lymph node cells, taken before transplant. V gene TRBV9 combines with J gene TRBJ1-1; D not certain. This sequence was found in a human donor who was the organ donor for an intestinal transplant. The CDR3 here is CASSVVPGTEAFF. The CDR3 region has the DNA TGTGCCAGCAGCGTAGTCCCGGGCACTGAAGCTTTCTTT.